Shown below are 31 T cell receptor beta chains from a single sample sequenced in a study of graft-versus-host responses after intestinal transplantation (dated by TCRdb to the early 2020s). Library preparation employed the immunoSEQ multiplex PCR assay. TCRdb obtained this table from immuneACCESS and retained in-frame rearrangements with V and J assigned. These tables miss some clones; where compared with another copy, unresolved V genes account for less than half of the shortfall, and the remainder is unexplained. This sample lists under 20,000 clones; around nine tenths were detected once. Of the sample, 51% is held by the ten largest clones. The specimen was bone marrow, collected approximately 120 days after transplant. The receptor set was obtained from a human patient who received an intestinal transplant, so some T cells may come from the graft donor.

CDR3 sequence: CASSHGREQYF. The CDR3 DNA follows: TGTGCCAGCAGTCACGGGAGGGAGCAGTACTTC. This chain links TRBV6-6 with TRBJ2-7; 7 positions match TRBD2. V dropped 5 bases and J dropped 7; count of bases not matched to a gene: 2. The CDR3 is made up of 11 amino acids. Germline CDR1 reads MNHNY; CDR2 reads SVGAGI (reference sequence).

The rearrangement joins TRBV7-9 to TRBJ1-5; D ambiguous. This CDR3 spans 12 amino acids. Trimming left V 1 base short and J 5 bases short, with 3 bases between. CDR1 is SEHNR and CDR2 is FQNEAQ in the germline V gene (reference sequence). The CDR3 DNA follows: TGTGCCAGCAGCTTAGAGTATCAGCCCCAGCATTTT. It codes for CASSLEYQPQHF.

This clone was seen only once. CDR3 nucleotides: TGCGCCAGCAGCTTCTCAGGGGGCGGCACAGATACGCAGTATTTT. Its protein is CASSFSGGGTDTQYF. The V and J genes are TRBV5-1 and TRBJ2-3; the match to TRBD1 covers 8 bases. The CDR3 has 15 residues. J gave up 1 base and V 2 bases, and 3 bases lay outside the gene matches. The germline V gene encodes CDR1 SGHRS and CDR2 YFSETQ. Drawing the rest from reference TRBV5-1 and TRBJ2-3, the complete variable domain is KAGVTQTPRYLIKTRGQQVTLSCSPISGHRSVSWYQQTPGQGLQFLFEYFSETQRNKGNFPGRFSGRQFSNSRSEMNVSTLELGDSALYLCASSFSGGGTDTQYFGPGTRLTVL.

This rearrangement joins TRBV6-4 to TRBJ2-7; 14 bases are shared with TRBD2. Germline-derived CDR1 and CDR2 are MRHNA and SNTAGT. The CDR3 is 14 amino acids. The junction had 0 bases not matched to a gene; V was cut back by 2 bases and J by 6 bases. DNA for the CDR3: TGTGCCAGCAGTGACGGGACTAGCGGGAGCGAGCAGTACTTC. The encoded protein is CASSDGTSGSEQYF.

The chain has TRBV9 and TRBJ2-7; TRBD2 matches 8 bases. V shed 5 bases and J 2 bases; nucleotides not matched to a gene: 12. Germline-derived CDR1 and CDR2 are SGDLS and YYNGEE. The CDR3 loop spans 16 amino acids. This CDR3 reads CASSSRGGTDPYEQYF. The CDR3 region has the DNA TGTGCCAGCAGTTCACGGGGGGGGACGGACCCCTACGAGCAGTACTTC.

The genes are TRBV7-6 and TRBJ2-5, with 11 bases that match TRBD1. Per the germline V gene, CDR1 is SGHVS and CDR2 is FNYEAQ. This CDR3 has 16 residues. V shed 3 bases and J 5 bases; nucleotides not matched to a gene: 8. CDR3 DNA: TGTGCCAGCAGCTTGTCGGGGACAGGGGGAACGGAGACCCAGTACTTC. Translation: CASSLSGTGGTETQYF.

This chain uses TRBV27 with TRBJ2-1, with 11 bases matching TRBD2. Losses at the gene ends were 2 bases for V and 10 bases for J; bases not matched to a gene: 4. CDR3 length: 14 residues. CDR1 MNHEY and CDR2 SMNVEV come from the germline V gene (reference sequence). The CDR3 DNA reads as TGTGCCAGCAGTTTAGGGACTAGCGGAACCGAGCAGTTCTTC. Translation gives CASSLGTSGTEQFF.

DNA for the CDR3: TGTGCCAGTAGTATCTTAACGGGTCCCGGAGAGACCCAGTACTTC. It codes for CASSILTGPGETQYF. The chain carries TRBV19 and TRBJ2-5; D not certain. Germline V gene lookup returns CDR1 LNHDA and CDR2 SQIVND (reference sequence). Trimming pared 3 bases from V and 4 bases from J, leaving 15 bases between. The CDR3 length is 15 residues.

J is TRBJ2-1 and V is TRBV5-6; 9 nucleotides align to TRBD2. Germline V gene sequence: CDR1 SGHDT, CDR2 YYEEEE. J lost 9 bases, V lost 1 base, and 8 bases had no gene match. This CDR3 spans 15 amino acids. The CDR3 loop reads CASSLYVSGRFEQFF. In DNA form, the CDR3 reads TGTGCCAGCAGCTTGTATGTTAGCGGGAGATTTGAGCAGTTCTTC. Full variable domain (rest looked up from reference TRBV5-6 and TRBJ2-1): DAGVTQSPTHLIKTRGQQVTLRCSPKSGHDTVSWYQQALGQGPQFIFQYYEEEERQRGNFPDRFSGHQFPNYSSELNVNALLLGDSALYLCASSLYVSGRFEQFFGPGTRLTVL.

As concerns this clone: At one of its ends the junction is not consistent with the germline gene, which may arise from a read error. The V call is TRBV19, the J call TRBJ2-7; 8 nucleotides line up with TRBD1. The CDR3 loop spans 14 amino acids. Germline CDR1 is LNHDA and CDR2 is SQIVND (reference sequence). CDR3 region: CTSSPTGEIYEQYF. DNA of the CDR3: TGTACCAGTAGCCCGACAGGGGAGATTTACGAGCAGTACTTC.

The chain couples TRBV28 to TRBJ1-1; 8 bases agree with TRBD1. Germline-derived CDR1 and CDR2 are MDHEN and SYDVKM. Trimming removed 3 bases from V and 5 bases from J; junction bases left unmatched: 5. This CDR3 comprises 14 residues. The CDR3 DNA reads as TGTGCCAGCAGTTTCTCCAGGGGGCTGACTGAAGCTTTCTTT. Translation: CASSFSRGLTEAFF.

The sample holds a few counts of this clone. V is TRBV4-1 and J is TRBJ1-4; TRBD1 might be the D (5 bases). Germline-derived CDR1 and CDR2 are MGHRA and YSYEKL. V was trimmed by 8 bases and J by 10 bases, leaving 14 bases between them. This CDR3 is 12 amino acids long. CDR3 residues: CASEAGNGKLFF. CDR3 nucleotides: TGCGCCAGCGAGGCAGGGAACGGAAAACTGTTTTTT.

CDR3 DNA: TGTGCCAGCAGCTTAGCCATCCCCAGGGCCCCCCAGAGCAATCAGCCCCAGCATTTT. It is translated as CASSLAIPRAPQSNQPQHF. The chain couples TRBV11-2 to TRBJ1-5; possibly TRBD1 for D (5 bases). The CDR3 has 19 residues. Germline loops: CDR1 SGHAT, CDR2 FQNNGV. V was trimmed by 1 base and J by 1 base, leaving 20 bases between them.

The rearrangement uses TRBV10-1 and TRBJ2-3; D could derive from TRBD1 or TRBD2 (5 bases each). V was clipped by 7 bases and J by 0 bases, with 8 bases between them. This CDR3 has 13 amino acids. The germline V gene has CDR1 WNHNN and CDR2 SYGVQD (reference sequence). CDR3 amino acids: CASNRDSTDTQYF. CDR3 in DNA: TGCGCCAGCAATCGGGACAGCACAGATACGCAGTATTTT.

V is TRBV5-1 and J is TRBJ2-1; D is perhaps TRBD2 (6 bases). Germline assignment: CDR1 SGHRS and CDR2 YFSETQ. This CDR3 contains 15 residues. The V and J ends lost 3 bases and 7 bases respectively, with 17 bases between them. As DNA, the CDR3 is TGCGCCAGCAGCTCCGGTAATGGGGGGTTGAATGAGCAGTTCTTC. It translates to CASSSGNGGLNEQFF.

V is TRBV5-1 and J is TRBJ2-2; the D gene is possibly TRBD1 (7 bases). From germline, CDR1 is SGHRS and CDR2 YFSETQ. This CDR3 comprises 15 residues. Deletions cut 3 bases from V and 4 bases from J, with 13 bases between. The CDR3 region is CASSSGGPVTGELFF. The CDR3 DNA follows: TGCGCCAGCAGCTCAGGGGGGCCGGTCACCGGGGAGCTGTTTTTT.

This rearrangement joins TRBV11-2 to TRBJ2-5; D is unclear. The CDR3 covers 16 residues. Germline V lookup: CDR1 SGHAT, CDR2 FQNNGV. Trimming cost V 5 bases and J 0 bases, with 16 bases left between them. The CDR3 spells CASSRVLTRNQETQYF. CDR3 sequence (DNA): TGTGCCAGCAGCCGTGTCCTAACACGGAACCAAGAGACCCAGTACTTC.

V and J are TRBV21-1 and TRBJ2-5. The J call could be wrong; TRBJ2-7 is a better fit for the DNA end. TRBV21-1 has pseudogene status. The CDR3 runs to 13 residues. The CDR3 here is CASSKARTYEQYF. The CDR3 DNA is TGTGCCAGCAGCAAAGCGCGGACCTACGAGCAGTACTTC.

CDR3 bases: TGTGCCAGCAGTCCTATCGGGGGTATAGGCGAGCAGTACTTC. Translation: CASSPIGGIGEQYF. The J gene is TRBJ2-7, the V gene TRBV28, with D possibly TRBD2 on 6 matching bases. CDR3 size: 14 residues. Trimming shortened V by 5 bases and J by 6 bases, and 17 bases separated the two germline ends. Germline assignment: CDR1 MDHEN and CDR2 SYDVKM.

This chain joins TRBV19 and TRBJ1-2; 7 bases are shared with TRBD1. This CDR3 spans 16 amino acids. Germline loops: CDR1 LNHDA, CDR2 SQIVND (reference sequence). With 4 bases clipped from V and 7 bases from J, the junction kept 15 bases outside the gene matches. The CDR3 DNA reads TGTGCCAGTAGTACCCTGGACGACAGGGCTCGATCTGGCTACACCTTC. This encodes CASSTLDDRARSGYTF. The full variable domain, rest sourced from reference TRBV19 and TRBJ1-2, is DGGITQSPKYLFRKEGQNVTLSCEQNLNHDAMYWYRQDPGQGLRLIYYSQIVNDFQKGDIAEGYSVSREKKESFPLTVTSAQKNPTAFYLCASSTLDDRARSGYTFGSGTRLTVV.

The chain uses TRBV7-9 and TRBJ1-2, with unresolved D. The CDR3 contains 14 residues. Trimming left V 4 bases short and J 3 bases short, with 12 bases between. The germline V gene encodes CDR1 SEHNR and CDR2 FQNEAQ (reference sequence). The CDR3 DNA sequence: TGTGCCAGCAGCTCCGGAGGCCCTTACTATGGCTACACCTTC. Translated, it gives CASSSGGPYYGYTF.

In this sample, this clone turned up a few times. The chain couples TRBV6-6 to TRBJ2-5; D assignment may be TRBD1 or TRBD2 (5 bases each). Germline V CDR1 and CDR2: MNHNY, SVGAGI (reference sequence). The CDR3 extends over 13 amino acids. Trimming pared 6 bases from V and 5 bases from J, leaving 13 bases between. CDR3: CASSQGWEETQYF. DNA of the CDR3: TGTGCCAGCAGCCAGGGATGGGAGGAGACCCAGTACTTC.

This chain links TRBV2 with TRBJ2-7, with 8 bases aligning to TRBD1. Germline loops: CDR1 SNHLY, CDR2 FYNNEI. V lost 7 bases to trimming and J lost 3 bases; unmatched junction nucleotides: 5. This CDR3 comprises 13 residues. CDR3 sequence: CASNLGQGYEQYF. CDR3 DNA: TGTGCCAGCAATTTAGGACAGGGCTACGAGCAGTACTTC.

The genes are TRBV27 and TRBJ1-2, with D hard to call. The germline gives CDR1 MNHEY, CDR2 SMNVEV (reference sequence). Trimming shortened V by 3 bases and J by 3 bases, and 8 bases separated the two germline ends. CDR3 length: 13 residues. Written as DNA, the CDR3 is TGTGCCAGCAGTTTCGGCACTGACTATGGCTACACCTTC. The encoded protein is CASSFGTDYGYTF.

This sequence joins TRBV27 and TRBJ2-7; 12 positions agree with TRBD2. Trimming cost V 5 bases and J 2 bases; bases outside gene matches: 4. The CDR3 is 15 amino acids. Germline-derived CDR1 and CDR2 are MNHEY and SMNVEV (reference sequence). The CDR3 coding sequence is TGTGCCAGCAGTCCGCTAGCGGGAGGGCCCTACGAGCAGTACTTC. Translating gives CASSPLAGGPYEQYF.

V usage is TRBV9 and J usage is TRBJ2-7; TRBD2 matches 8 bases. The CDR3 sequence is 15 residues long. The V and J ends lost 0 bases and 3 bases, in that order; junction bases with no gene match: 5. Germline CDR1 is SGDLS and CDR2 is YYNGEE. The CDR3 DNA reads TGTGCCAGCAGCGTAGAGGGGCTAGCGGGCTACGAGCAGTACTTC. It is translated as CASSVEGLAGYEQYF.

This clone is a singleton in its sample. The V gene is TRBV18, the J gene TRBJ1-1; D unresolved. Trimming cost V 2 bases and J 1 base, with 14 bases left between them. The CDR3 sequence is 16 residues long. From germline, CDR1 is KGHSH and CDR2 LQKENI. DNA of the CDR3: TGTGCCAGCTCACCAAGGGCCAGTCAATGGAACACTGAAGCTTTCTTT. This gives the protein CASSPRASQWNTEAFF. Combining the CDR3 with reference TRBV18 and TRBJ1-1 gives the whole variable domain NAGVMQNPRHLVRRRGQEARLRCSPMKGHSHVYWYRQLPEEGLKFMVYLQKENIIDESGMPKERFSAEFPKEGPSILRIQQVVRGDSAAYFCASSPRASQWNTEAFFGQGTRLTVV.

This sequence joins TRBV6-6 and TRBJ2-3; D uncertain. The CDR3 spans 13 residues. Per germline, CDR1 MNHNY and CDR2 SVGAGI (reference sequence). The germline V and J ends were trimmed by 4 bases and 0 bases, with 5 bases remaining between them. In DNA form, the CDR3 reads TGTGCCAGCAGTTCTCAGAGCACAGATACGCAGTATTTT. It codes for CASSSQSTDTQYF.

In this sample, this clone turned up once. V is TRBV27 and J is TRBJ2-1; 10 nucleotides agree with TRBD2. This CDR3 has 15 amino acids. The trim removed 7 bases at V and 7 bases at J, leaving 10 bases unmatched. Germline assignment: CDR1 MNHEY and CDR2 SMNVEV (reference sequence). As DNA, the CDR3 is TGTGCCAGCAAGGAGCGGGAGGGCCTAGGGAATGAGCAGTTCTTC. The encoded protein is CASKEREGLGNEQFF.

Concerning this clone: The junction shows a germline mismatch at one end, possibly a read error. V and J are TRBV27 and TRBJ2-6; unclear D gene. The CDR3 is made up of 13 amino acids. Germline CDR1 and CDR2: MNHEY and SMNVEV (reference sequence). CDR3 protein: CTSSYSGANVLTF. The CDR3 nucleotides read TGTACCAGCAGCTACTCTGGGGCCAACGTCCTGACTTTC.

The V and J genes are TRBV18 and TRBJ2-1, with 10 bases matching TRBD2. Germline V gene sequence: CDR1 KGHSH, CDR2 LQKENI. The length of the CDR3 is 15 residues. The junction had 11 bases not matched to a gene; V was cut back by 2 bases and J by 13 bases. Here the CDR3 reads CASSPANGLAVSQFF. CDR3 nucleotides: TGTGCCAGCTCACCAGCTAATGGACTAGCGGTCTCTCAGTTCTTC.